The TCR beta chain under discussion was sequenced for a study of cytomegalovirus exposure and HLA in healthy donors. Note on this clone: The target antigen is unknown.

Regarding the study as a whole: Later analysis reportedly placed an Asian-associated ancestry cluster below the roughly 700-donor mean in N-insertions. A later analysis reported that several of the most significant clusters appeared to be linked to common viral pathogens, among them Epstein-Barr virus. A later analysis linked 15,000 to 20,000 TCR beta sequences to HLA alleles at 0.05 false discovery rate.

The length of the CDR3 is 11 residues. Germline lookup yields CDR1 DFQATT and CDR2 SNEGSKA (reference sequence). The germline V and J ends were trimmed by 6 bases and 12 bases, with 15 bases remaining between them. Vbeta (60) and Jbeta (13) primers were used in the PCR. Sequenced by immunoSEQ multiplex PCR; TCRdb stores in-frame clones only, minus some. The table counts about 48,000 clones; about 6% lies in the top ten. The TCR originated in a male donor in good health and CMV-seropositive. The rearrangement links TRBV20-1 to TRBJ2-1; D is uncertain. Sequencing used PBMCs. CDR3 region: CSAIVAPGQFF. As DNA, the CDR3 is TGCAGTGCCATAGTGGCTCCGGGGCAGTTCTTC.